The 32 T cell receptor beta chains given below trace back to one sample, sequenced in a study of technical replicates of blood from a handful of donors. Sequencing used immunoSEQ multiplex PCR; TCRdb keeps in-frame clones, though not all of them. The table lists some 58,000 clones, approximately 94% of them singletons, with roughly 0.22% in the top ten. The sample comprised T cells isolated from PBMCs. The receptor set was obtained from a human donor in good health.

V and J are TRBV7-9 and TRBJ2-1; possibly TRBD1 for D (6 bases). V was shortened by 8 bases and J by 10 bases, with 15 bases between the two germline ends. The CDR3 totals 12 residues. The germline gives CDR1 SEHNR, CDR2 FQNEAQ (reference sequence). The CDR3 spells CASGWGPPEQFF. The CDR3 DNA sequence: TGTGCCAGCGGGTGGGGGCCCCCGGAGCAGTTCTTC.

The rearrangement links TRBV7-6 to TRBJ2-7; 9 bases align to TRBD1. V trimming: 5 bases; J trimming: 4 bases; junction bases outside the gene matches: 9. This CDR3 is built from 15 residues. CDR1 SGHVS and CDR2 FNYEAQ come from the germline V gene. CDR3 in DNA: TGTGCCAGCAGCCCCGGACAGGGGATGGATTACGAGCAGTACTTC. Protein product: CASSPGQGMDYEQYF.

J is TRBJ2-1 and V is TRBV5-1; TRBD2 agrees at 7 bases. V was clipped by 0 bases and J by 6 bases; unmatched bases: 6. The germline CDR1 and CDR2 sequences are SGHRS and YFSETQ. The CDR3 contains 15 residues. The CDR3 protein is CASSLGLASPNEQFF. The CDR3 nucleotides read TGCGCCAGCAGCTTGGGACTAGCCTCCCCCAATGAGCAGTTCTTC.

The V call is TRBV6-5, the J call TRBJ1-1; no clear D gene. Trimming stripped 11 bases from V and 4 bases from J, with 17 bases between. CDR3 length equals 13 residues. Germline V lookup: CDR1 MNHEY, CDR2 SVGAGI. The CDR3, as DNA: TGTGCCGCGAGAGGTCAGCAATTCACTGAAGCTTTCTTT. As protein: CAARGQQFTEAFF.

This chain uses TRBV10-3 with TRBJ2-7; TRBD1 might be the D (5 bases). CDR1 and CDR2 (germline): ENHRY, SYGVKD. The ends were cut back, 7 bases at V and 5 bases at J, with 9 bases in the middle. The CDR3 has 11 residues. The CDR3 region is CAIKDTHEQYF. The CDR3 DNA reads as TGTGCCATCAAGGACACCCACGAGCAGTACTTC.

The chain has TRBV5-1 and TRBJ2-2; 8 bases are a match to TRBD2. V lost 4 bases, J lost 0 bases, and 5 bases stayed unmatched. Per the germline V gene, CDR1 is SGHRS and CDR2 is YFSETQ. This CDR3 region has 16 residues. The CDR3 nucleotides are TGCGCCAGCAGCCAGAGGACTAGCACGAACACCGGGGAGCTGTTTTTT. It encodes CASSQRTSTNTGELFF.

This clone was seen a single time. This sequence joins TRBV14 and TRBJ2-2; D is unresolved. The CDR3 extends over 14 amino acids. The germline gives CDR1 SGHDN, CDR2 FVKESK. V lost 4 bases and J 2 bases, leaving 8 bases between the germline ends. The CDR3 DNA sequence: TGTGCCAGCAGCCTAAAAATCAACACCGGGGAGCTGTTTTTT. It translates to CASSLKINTGELFF.

The chain uses TRBV7-9 and TRBJ2-7, with TRBD2 matching 9 bases. From germline, CDR1 is SEHNR and CDR2 FQNEAQ (reference sequence). The CDR3 extends over 18 amino acids. J was trimmed by 0 bases and V by 5 bases; bases with no gene match: 14. The CDR3, as DNA: TGTGCCAGCAGCCGGCGGGGGGGGCTGCTTTCAAACTCCTACGAGCAGTACTTC. Encoded protein: CASSRRGGLLSNSYEQYF.

This clone was counted a few times. The gene calls are TRBV5-6 and TRBJ1-5; D is ambiguous. CDR1 is SGHDT and CDR2 is YYEEEE in the germline V gene. This CDR3 has 15 amino acids. V lost 1 base to trimming and J lost 2 bases, with 10 bases between them. The CDR3 coding sequence is TGTGCCAGCAGCTTGAACCCGGCGGGCAATCAGCCCCAGCATTTT. Its protein is CASSLNPAGNQPQHF. Full variable domain (remainder filled in from reference TRBV5-6 and TRBJ1-5): DAGVTQSPTHLIKTRGQQVTLRCSPKSGHDTVSWYQQALGQGPQFIFQYYEEEERQRGNFPDRFSGHQFPNYSSELNVNALLLGDSALYLCASSLNPAGNQPQHFGDGTRLSIL.

This clone has only one observation. The chain links TRBV28 to TRBJ2-7; 10 positions match TRBD1. This CDR3 contains 14 residues. With V trimmed by 6 bases and J by 6 bases, 8 bases remained unmatched. Germline CDR1 reads MDHEN; CDR2 reads SYDVKM. CDR3 amino acids: CASSAGTGAFEQYF. The CDR3 coding sequence is TGTGCCAGCAGCGCGGGGACAGGGGCCTTCGAGCAGTACTTC.

The J gene is TRBJ2-1, the V gene TRBV9; D is ambiguous. Trimming cost V 3 bases and J 8 bases, with 15 bases left between them. Germline CDR1 is SGDLS and CDR2 is YYNGEE. CDR3 length: 14 residues. CDR3 protein: CASSARGRGHEQFF. The CDR3 DNA sequence: TGTGCCAGCAGCGCCCGTGGCCGTGGTCATGAGCAGTTCTTC.

The chain carries TRBV6-5 and TRBJ2-7, with D perhaps matching TRBD2 (6 bases). The CDR3 length is 14 residues. The V end was cut by 0 bases, the J end by 5 bases, with 11 bases between. CDR1 and CDR2 from the germline V gene are MNHEY and SVGAGI. Here the CDR3 DNA reads TGTGCCAGCAGTTACTCGTGGGGGGTGGACGAGCAGTACTTC. Its protein is CASSYSWGVDEQYF.

This clone was observed once. J is TRBJ2-1 and V is TRBV11-3; a weak D match, TRBD2 (6 bases). Trimming cost V 1 base and J 0 bases, with 16 bases left between them. From germline, CDR1 is SGHNT and CDR2 YENEEA. CDR3 length: 18 residues. CDR3 sequence: CASSLAGWGGSSYNEQFF. CDR3 nucleotides: TGTGCCAGCAGCTTAGCCGGCTGGGGAGGTAGCTCCTACAATGAGCAGTTCTTC.

CDR3 amino acids: CASSLVGAGDGETQYF. CDR3 bases: TGTGCCAGCAGCTTGGTCGGAGCGGGGGATGGGGAGACCCAGTACTTC. The chain couples TRBV5-5 to TRBJ2-5; 8 bases match TRBD2. V trimming: 0 bases; J trimming: 5 bases; junction bases outside the gene matches: 9. The germline V gene encodes CDR1 SGHKS and CDR2 YYEKEE (reference sequence). The CDR3 is 16 amino acids.

The chain uses TRBV9 and TRBJ1-2; 11 bases fit TRBD1. The CDR3 runs 15 residues. With V trimmed by 3 bases and J by 4 bases, 5 bases remained unmatched. CDR1 is SGDLS, CDR2 YYNGEE, per germline. The CDR3: CASSEGQGATYGYTF. The CDR3 DNA reads TGTGCCAGCAGCGAAGGACAGGGGGCTACCTATGGCTACACCTTC. Using reference TRBV9 and TRBJ1-2 for the parts outside the CDR3, the full variable domain is DSGVTQTPKHLITATGQRVTLRCSPRSGDLSVYWYQQSLDQGLQFLIQYYNGEERAKGNILERFSAQQFPDLHSELNLSSLELGDSALYFCASSEGQGATYGYTFGSGTRLTVV.

This chain uses TRBV28 with TRBJ1-2, with 8 bases lining up with TRBD1. CDR1 MDHEN and CDR2 SYDVKM come from the germline V gene. The J segment lost 0 bases and the V segment lost 6 bases, leaving 9 bases of the junction unmatched. There are 16 residues in the CDR3. CDR3 sequence (DNA): TGTGCCAGCAGGACCCCCGGGACAGGAACTAACTATGGCTACACCTTC. It translates to CASRTPGTGTNYGYTF.

CDR3 residues: CASSAMGLAGVNEQFF. The CDR3, as DNA: TGTGCCAGCAGCGCGATGGGACTAGCGGGAGTCAATGAGCAGTTCTTC. The chain recombines TRBV9 with TRBJ2-1; TRBD2 matches at 14 bases. V lost 3 bases, J lost 6 bases, and 5 bases stayed unmatched. Germline V lookup: CDR1 SGDLS, CDR2 YYNGEE. This CDR3 spans 16 amino acids.

The chain uses TRBV7-6 and TRBJ2-5, with TRBD1 matching over 8 bases. V trimming: 1 base; J trimming: 5 bases; junction bases outside the gene matches: 9. Germline loops: CDR1 SGHVS, CDR2 FNYEAQ. This CDR3 spans 16 amino acids. The CDR3 protein is CASSLEAGGVRETQYF. CDR3 in DNA: TGTGCCAGCAGCTTAGAGGCAGGGGGCGTCCGGGAGACCCAGTACTTC.

In this sample, this clone turned up once. The rearrangement uses TRBV11-2 and TRBJ2-1, with 7 nucleotides matching TRBD2. V shed 1 base and J 1 base; nucleotides not matched to a gene: 4. The V gene's germline CDR1 is SGHAT and CDR2 FQNNGV. This CDR3 spans 16 amino acids. CDR3 in DNA: TGTGCCAGCAGCTTAGGTGCGGGAGTATCCTACAATGAGCAGTTCTTC. Its translation is CASSLGAGVSYNEQFF.

This sequence joins TRBV29-1 and TRBJ2-2, with D unclear. The CDR3 spans 11 residues. Germline lookup yields CDR1 SQVTM and CDR2 ANQGSEA. With 6 bases removed from V and 8 bases from J, the gap between germline ends came to 10 bases. The chain's CDR3 is CSVATTGELFF. CDR3 DNA: TGCAGCGTCGCCACGACAGGGGAGCTGTTTTTT.

The rearrangement joins TRBV29-1 to TRBJ2-3; 10 positions agree with TRBD2. With 2 bases clipped from V and 6 bases from J, the junction kept 14 bases outside the gene matches. The CDR3 extends over 17 amino acids. In germline, CDR1 is SQVTM, CDR2 ANQGSEA. The DNA for the CDR3 is TGCAGCGTTGAAAGCTGGGTAGCGGGAGGCGGTCGGGATACGCAGTATTTT. It translates to CSVESWVAGGGRDTQYF.

The chain recombines TRBV28 with TRBJ2-7; unclear D gene. The CDR3 extends over 13 amino acids. V was shortened by 3 bases and J by 2 bases, with 8 bases between the two germline ends. Germline CDR1 MDHEN, CDR2 SYDVKM. CDR3 nucleotides: TGTGCCAGCAGTTTTTCAGATCCCTACGAGCAGTACTTC. This codes for CASSFSDPYEQYF. The variable domain in full, completed from reference TRBV28 and TRBJ2-7, reads DVKVTQSSRYLVKRTGEKVFLECVQDMDHENMFWYRQDPGLGLRLIYFSYDVKMKEKGDIPEGYSVSREKKERFSLILESASTNQTSMYLCASSFSDPYEQYFGPGTRLTVT.

The chain uses TRBV29-1 and TRBJ1-2, with D possibly matching TRBD1 (6 bases). Per germline, CDR1 SQVTM and CDR2 ANQGSEA. V was pared by 6 bases and J by 1 base, with 18 bases between. This CDR3 contains 15 residues. CDR3 region: CSVQFRGRLNYGYTF. DNA of the CDR3: TGCAGCGTCCAATTCAGGGGCAGGCTTAACTATGGCTACACCTTC. Drawing the rest from reference TRBV29-1 and TRBJ1-2, the complete variable domain is SAVISQKPSRDICQRGTSLTIQCQVDSQVTMMFWYRQQPGQSLTLIATANQGSEATYESGFVIDKFPISRPNLTFSTLTVSNMSPEDSSIYLCSVQFRGRLNYGYTFGSGTRLTVV.

This chain connects TRBV5-4 to TRBJ2-7; 9 nucleotides line up with TRBD2. The germline gives CDR1 SGHNT, CDR2 YYREEE (reference sequence). V was clipped by 4 bases and J by 4 bases; unmatched bases: 9. The length of the CDR3 is 15 residues. The CDR3 DNA is TGTGCCAGCAGCGGACGGCGCGGGGGGGCGTACGAGCAGTACTTC. It codes for CASSGRRGGAYEQYF.

This chain connects TRBV6-6 to TRBJ2-7; D may be TRBD1 (5 bases). From germline, CDR1 is MNHNY and CDR2 SVGAGI (reference sequence). The V gene lost 3 bases and the J gene lost 3 bases, with 15 bases spanning the gap. This CDR3 has 15 amino acids. In DNA, the CDR3 is TGTGCCAGCAGTTATTTCGGAAAAAGGGGCTACGAGCAGTACTTC. This gives the protein CASSYFGKRGYEQYF.

Concerning this clone: The same CDR3 can be traced to other DNA sequences in this sample. V gene TRBV5-1 combines with J gene TRBJ1-1; the D is unclear. The CDR3 is 14 amino acids. Germline loops: CDR1 SGHRS, CDR2 YFSETQ. With 0 bases removed from V and 0 bases from J, the gap between germline ends came to 6 bases. CDR3 sequence: CASSLGHMNTEAFF. Here the CDR3 DNA reads TGCGCCAGCAGCTTGGGGCATATGAACACTGAAGCTTTCTTT.

This clone was counted only a few times. The chain links TRBV15 to TRBJ2-3, with D perhaps TRBD2 (7 bases). The germline CDR1 and CDR2 sequences are LNHNV and YYDKDF (reference sequence). V gave up 5 bases and J gave up 4 bases, with 19 bases separating them. The CDR3 runs to 16 residues. DNA for the CDR3: TGTGCCACCAGCGAACAACGGGGGGCCGGGTCAGATACGCAGTATTTT. This codes for CATSEQRGAGSDTQYF.

This rearrangement joins TRBV6-6 to TRBJ2-3; 7 bases are a match to TRBD1. V trimming: 2 bases; J trimming: 6 bases; junction bases outside the gene matches: 11. CDR1 is MNHNY and CDR2 is SVGAGI in the germline V gene (reference sequence). There are 16 residues in the CDR3. CDR3 sequence reads: CASSYEPGQPQDTQYF. The CDR3 coding sequence is TGTGCCAGCAGTTACGAGCCGGGACAGCCTCAGGATACGCAGTATTTT.

The chain links TRBV29-1 to TRBJ1-4; 11 bases agree with TRBD1. Per the germline V gene, CDR1 is SQVTM and CDR2 is ANQGSEA. The CDR3 extends over 15 amino acids. J gave up 0 bases and V 4 bases, and 1 base lay outside the gene matches. The DNA of the CDR3 is TGCAGCGTTGGGACAGGGGGCACAACTAATGAAAAACTGTTTTTT. It codes for CSVGTGGTTNEKLFF.

This clone was detected only once. The chain couples TRBV5-6 to TRBJ2-3; no clear D. The germline V and J ends were trimmed by 3 bases and 2 bases, with 13 bases remaining between them. The CDR3 sequence is 15 residues long. Looked up from germline, CDR1 is SGHDT and CDR2 is YYEEEE. In DNA, the CDR3 is TGTGCCAGCAGCTCTGTTGGAGAGCTCACAGATACGCAGTATTTT. Its translation is CASSSVGELTDTQYF. Looking up the rest from reference TRBV5-6 and TRBJ2-3 gives the full variable domain: DAGVTQSPTHLIKTRGQQVTLRCSPKSGHDTVSWYQQALGQGPQFIFQYYEEEERQRGNFPDRFSGHQFPNYSSELNVNALLLGDSALYLCASSSVGELTDTQYFGPGTRLTVL.

J is TRBJ2-2 and V is TRBV29-1; the match to TRBD2 covers 16 bases. V was pared by 8 bases and J by 4 bases, with 16 bases of the junction left unmatched. The CDR3 is 19 residues long. Looked up from germline, CDR1 is SQVTM and CDR2 is ANQGSEA. DNA of the CDR3: TGCAGCATTCTTAGACTGTCCGGGACTAGCGGGAGGGTCACCGGGGAGCTGTTTTTT. Protein sequence: CSILRLSGTSGRVTGELFF.

A few counts support this clone. The chain is built from TRBV10-2 and TRBJ1-6, with D unresolved. CDR1 and CDR2 (germline): WSHSY, SAAADI. V lost 3 bases and J 7 bases, leaving 7 bases between the germline ends. This CDR3 spans 13 amino acids. This CDR3 is CASSDTENSPLHF. The CDR3 nucleotides are TGCGCCAGCAGTGATACAGAGAATTCACCCCTCCACTTT.